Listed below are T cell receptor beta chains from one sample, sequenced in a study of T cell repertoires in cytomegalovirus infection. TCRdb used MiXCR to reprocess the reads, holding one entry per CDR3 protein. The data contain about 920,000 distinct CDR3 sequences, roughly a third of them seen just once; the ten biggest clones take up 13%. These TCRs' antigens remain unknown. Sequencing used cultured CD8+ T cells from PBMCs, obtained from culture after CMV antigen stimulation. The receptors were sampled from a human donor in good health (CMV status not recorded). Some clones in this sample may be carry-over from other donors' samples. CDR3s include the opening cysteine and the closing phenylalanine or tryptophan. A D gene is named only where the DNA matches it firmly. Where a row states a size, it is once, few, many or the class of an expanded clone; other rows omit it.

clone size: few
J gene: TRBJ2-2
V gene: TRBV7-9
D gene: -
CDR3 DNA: TGTGCCAGCAGCGCGCAAGGCACCGGGGAGCTGTTTTTT
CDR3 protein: CASSAQGTGELFF

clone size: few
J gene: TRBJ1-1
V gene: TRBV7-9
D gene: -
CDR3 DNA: TGTGCCAGCAGCTTAGATCGGGGGCCCGAGGACACTGAAGCTTTCTTT
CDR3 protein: CASSLDRGPEDTEAFF

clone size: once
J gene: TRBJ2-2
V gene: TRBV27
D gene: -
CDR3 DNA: TGTGCCAGCAGTCCCCTCGTGGGGACGATTCTGGAAACGAACACCGGGGAGCTGTTTTTT
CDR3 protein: CASSPLVGTILETNTGELFF

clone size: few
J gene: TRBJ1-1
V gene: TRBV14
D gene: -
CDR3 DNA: TGTGCCAGCAGCCTTTATCGGGACACTGAAGCTTTCTTT
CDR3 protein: CASSLYRDTEAFF

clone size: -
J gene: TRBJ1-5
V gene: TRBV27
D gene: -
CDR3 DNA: TGTGCCAGCAGTTTGACAGTTAATAGCAATCAGCCCCAGCATTTT
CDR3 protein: CASSLTVNSNQPQHF

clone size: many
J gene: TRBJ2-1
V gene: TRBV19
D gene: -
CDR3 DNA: TGTGCCAGTAGTCTACAGGGCCGCTCCTACAATGAGCAGTTCTTC
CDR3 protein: CASSLQGRSYNEQFF

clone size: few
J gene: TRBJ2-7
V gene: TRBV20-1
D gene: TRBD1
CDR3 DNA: TGCAGTGCTTCGCCACAGGGGCGCCTTGGTTACTCCTACGAGCAGTACTTC
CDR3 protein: CSASPQGRLGYSYEQYF

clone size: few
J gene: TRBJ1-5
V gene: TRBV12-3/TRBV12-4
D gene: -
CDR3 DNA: TGTGCCAGCAGTTCCTGGGGGGCAGGGGATCAGCCCCAGCATTTT
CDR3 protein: CASSSWGAGDQPQHF

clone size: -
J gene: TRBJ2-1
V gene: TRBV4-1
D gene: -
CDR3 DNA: TGCGCCAGCAGCCAAGAACGTCTTTCCCGGGATGAGCAGTTCTTC
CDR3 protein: CASSQERLSRDEQFF

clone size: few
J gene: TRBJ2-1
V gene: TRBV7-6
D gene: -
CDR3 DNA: TGTGCCAGCAGCCCCCCGAGCCCCTACAATGAGCAGTTCTTC
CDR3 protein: CASSPPSPYNEQFF

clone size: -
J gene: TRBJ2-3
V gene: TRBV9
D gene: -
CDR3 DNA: TGTGCCAGCAGCGTAGATGCCGATACGCAGTATTTT
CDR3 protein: CASSVDADTQYF

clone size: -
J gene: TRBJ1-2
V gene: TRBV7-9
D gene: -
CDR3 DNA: TGTGCCAGCAGCAATGGGACTAACTATGGCTACACCTTC
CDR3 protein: CASSNGTNYGYTF

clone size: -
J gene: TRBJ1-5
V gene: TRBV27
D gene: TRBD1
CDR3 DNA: TGTGCCAGCAGTTTCGGACAGGGTACGCATCAGCCCCAGCATTTT
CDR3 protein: CASSFGQGTHQPQHF

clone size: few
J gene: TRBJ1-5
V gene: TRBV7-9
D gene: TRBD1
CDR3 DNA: TGTGCCAGCAGCCAAACCCAATTGGACAGGGGGCCGGGAAGACTCAATCAGCCCCAGCATTTT
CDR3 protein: CASSQTQLDRGPGRLNQPQHF

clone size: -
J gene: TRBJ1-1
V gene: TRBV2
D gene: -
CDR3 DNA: TGTGCCAGCAGTGTTTCTGTGGGTACTGTTGAAGCTTTCTTT
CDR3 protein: CASSVSVGTVEAFF

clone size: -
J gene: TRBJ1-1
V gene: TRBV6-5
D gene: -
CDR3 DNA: TGTGCCAGCAGTTACTACGGGGAAGCTTTCTTT
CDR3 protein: CASSYYGEAFF

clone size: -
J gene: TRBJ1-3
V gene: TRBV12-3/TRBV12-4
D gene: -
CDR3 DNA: TGTGCCAGCAGGCCGGGCGGTTGGGACACCATATATTTT
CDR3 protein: CASRPGGWDTIYF

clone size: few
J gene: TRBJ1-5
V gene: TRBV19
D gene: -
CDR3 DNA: TGTGCCAGTAGTATATTCGGGTTTAGCAATCAGCCCCAGCATTTT
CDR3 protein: CASSIFGFSNQPQHF

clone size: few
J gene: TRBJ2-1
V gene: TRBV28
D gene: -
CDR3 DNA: TGTGCCAGCATTTCCGTGGCAGCATACAATGAGCAGTTCTTC
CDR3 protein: CASISVAAYNEQFF

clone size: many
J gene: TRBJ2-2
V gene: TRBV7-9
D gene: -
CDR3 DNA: TGTGCCAGCAGACATGTCGACAGGCCGAACACCGGGGAGCTGTTTTTT
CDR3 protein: CASRHVDRPNTGELFF

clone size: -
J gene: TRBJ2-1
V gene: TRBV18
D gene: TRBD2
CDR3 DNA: TGTGCCAGCTCACCCCCCGGGACTAGCTCCAATGAGCAGTTCTTC
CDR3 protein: CASSPPGTSSNEQFF

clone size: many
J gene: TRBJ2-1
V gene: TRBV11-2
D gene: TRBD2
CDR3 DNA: TGTGCCAGCAGCTCCGGAGCGGGGGGACGAAACAATGAGCAGTTCTTC
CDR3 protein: CASSSGAGGRNNEQFF

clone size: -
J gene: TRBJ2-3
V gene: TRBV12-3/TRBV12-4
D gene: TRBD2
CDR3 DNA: TGTGCCAGCAGTTTTGAGGCGGGGGGCTCAGATACGCAGTATTTT
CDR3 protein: CASSFEAGGSDTQYF

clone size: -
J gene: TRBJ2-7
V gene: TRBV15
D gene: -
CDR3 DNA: TGTGCCACCAGCAGAGATGTTGAGACAGACGAGCAGTACTTC
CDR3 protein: CATSRDVETDEQYF

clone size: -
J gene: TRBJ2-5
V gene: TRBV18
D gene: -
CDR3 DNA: TGTGCCAGCTCACACAGGGAATTCCAAGAGACCCAGTACTTC
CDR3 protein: CASSHREFQETQYF

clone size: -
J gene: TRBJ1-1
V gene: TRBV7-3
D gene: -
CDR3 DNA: TGTGCCAGCAGCTTAATCCGGAGGGGAGGTACTGAAGCTTTCTTT
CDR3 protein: CASSLIRRGGTEAFF

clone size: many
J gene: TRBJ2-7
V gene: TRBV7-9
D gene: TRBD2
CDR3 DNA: TGTGCCAGCAGCGCCGGGACTAGCGGGGGGGTCCAAAGGTCCTACGAGCAGTACTTC
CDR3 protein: CASSAGTSGGVQRSYEQYF

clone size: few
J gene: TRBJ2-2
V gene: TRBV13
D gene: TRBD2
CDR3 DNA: TGTGCCAGCAGCTTAACCAGCGGGGGGTACTCCGGGGAGCTGTTTTTT
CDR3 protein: CASSLTSGGYSGELFF

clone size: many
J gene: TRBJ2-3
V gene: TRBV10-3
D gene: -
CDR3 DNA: TGTGCCATCAGTGCTGAGCCCGGAGGGGATACGCAGTATTTT
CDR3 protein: CAISAEPGGDTQYF

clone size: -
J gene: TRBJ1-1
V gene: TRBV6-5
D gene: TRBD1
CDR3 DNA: TGTGCCAGCAGGTTGACAGGGCCGGAGGCTGAAGCTTTCTTT
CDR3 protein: CASRLTGPEAEAFF

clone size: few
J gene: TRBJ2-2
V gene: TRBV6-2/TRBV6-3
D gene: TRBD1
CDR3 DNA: TGTGCCAGCAGTTTTTTGGGCACAGGGGAGCGGAACACCGGGGAGCTGTTTTTT
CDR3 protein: CASSFLGTGERNTGELFF

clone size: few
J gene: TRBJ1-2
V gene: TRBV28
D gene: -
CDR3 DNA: TGTGCCAGCAGTAGAAGGATTTATGGCTACACCTTC
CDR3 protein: CASSRRIYGYTF

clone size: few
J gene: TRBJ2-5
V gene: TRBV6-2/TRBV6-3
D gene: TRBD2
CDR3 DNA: TGTGCCAGCAGTTACGAAGCGGGGGACCAACAAGAGACCCAGTACTTC
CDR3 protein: CASSYEAGDQQETQYF

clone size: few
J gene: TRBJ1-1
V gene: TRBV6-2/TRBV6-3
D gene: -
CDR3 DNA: TGTGCCAGCAGTTACGATAAACAGCCAACGAACACTGAAGCTTTCTTT
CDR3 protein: CASSYDKQPTNTEAFF

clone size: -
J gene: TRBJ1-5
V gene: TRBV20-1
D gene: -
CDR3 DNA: TGCAGTGCTATCTCTAGAGAGGGGCCGAGCAATCAGCCCCAGCATTTT
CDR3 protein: CSAISREGPSNQPQHF

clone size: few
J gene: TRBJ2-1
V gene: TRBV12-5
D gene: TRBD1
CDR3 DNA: TGTGCTAGTGGTTTATGGGACAGCTACAATGAGCAGTTCTTC
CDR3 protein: CASGLWDSYNEQFF

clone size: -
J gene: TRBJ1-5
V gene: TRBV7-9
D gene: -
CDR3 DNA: TGTACCAGCAGCGCATCCGGGACTGTCAGTAATCAGCCCCAGCATTTT
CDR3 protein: CTSSASGTVSNQPQHF

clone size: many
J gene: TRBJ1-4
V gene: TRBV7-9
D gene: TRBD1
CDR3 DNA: TGTGCCAGCAGCTCAGGGGACAGGTATAATGAAAAACTGTTTTTT
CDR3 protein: CASSSGDRYNEKLFF

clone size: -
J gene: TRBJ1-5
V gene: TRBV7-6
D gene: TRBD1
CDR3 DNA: TGTGCCAGCAGCTCAGGGGGGAAGCCCCAGCATTTT
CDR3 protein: CASSSGGKPQHF

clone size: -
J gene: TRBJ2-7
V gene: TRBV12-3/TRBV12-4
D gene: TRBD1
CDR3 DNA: TGTGCCAGCAGTCCGGGACAGATATCCTACGAGCAGTACTTC
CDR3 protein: CASSPGQISYEQYF

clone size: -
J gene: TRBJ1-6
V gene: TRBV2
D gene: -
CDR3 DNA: TGTGCCAGCGGAGGCCTCCACTTT
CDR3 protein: CASGGLHF

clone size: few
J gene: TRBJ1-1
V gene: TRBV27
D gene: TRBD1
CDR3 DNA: TGTGCCAGCAGCGGGACAGGGGGCGCGGACACTGAAGCTTTCTTT
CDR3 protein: CASSGTGGADTEAFF

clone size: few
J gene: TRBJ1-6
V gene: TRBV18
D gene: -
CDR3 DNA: TGTGCCAGCTCTCGGGACGTTTACAATTCACCCCTCCACTTT
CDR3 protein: CASSRDVYNSPLHF

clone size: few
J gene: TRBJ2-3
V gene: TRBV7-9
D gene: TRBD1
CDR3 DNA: TGTGCCAGCAGCGGCCGGACAGGGGGCCGAGATACGCAGTATTTT
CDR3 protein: CASSGRTGGRDTQYF

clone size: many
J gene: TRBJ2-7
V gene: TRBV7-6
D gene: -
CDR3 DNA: TGTGCCAGCAGCTCCCATATAGGAGTCAGCTCCTACGAGCAGTACTTC
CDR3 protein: CASSSHIGVSSYEQYF

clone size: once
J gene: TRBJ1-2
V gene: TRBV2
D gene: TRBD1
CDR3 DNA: TGTGCCAGCAGTGAAGGCAGGGGGTGGTTCAACTATGGCTACACCTTC
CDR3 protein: CASSEGRGWFNYGYTF

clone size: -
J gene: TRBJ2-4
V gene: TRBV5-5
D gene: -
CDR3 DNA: TGTGCCAGCAGCTTGGCGGGGGGCAAGTTGAACATTCAGTACTTC
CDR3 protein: CASSLAGGKLNIQYF

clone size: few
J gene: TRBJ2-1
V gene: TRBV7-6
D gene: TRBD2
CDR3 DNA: TGTGCCAGCAGCTTAGTCGGGGGGGGCGGTGAGCAGTTCTTC
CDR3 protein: CASSLVGGGGEQFF

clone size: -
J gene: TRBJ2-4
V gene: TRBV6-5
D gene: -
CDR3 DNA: TGTGCCAGCAGTTACTCGGAGGACCCGAGGATTCAGTACTTC
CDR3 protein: CASSYSEDPRIQYF

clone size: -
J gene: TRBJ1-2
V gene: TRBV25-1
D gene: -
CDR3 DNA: TGTGCCAGCAGTGAATATTACGGGGGGGCGGGCTACACCTTC
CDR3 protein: CASSEYYGGAGYTF

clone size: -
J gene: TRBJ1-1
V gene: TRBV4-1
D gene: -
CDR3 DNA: TGCGCCAGCAGCCCCCAACACCCGAACACTGAAGCTTTCTTT
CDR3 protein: CASSPQHPNTEAFF

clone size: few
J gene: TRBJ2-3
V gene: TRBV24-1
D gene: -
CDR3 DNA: TGTGCCACCAGTGATTCCTACTCAGATACGCAGTATTTT
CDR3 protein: CATSDSYSDTQYF

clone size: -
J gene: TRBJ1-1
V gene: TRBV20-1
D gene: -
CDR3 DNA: TGCAGTGCATGGGGAGGGAGCACTGAAGCTTTCTTT
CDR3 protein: CSAWGGSTEAFF

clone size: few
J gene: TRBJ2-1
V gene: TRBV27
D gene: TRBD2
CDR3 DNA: TGTGCCAGCAGAATAGCGGGGGGAAACAATGAGCAGTTCTTC
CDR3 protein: CASRIAGGNNEQFF

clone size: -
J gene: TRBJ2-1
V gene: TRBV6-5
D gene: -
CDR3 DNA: TGTGCCAGCAGTTACAGGCCGACTAACAATGAGCAGTTCTTC
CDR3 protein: CASSYRPTNNEQFF

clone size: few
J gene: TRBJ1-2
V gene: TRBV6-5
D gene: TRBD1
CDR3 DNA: TGTGCCAGCAGCTATGGGACAGGGGCGAACTATGGCTACACCTTC
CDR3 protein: CASSYGTGANYGYTF

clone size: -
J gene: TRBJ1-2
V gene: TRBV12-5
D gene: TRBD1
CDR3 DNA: TGTGCTAGTGGTTGGACAGGGGTGGATGGCTACACCTTC
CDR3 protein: CASGWTGVDGYTF

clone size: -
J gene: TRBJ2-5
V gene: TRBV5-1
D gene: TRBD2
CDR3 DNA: TGCGCCAGCAGCTTGGTTCTAGCGGGGGCCGAAGAAGAGACCCAGTACTTC
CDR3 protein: CASSLVLAGAEEETQYF

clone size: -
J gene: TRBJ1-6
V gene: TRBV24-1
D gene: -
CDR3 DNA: TGTGCCACCAGTGCAAGGGGAAATTCACCCCTCCACTTT
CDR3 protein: CATSARGNSPLHF

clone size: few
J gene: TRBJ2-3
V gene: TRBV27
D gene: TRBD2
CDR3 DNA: TGTGCCAGCAGTTTTTCGAGCGGGGGGCGCACAGATACGCAGTATTTT
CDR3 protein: CASSFSSGGRTDTQYF